The rows below give T cell receptor beta chains drawn from one sample of a study of graft-versus-host responses after intestinal transplantation. Profiled with immunoSEQ multiplex PCR; TCRdb holds only in-frame clones, not every one. Here the sample spans some 4,400 clones, over 25% being singletons. Sequencing used alloreactive CD4+ T cells from a mixed lymphocyte reaction culture, obtained before intestinal transplant. These receptors were taken from a human patient who received an intestinal transplant. CDR3s include the opening cysteine and the closing phenylalanine or tryptophan. D genes are given only for firm matches. Clone size, where shown, is once, few, many, or a class for clones that have expanded.

TRBJ2-2,TRBD2,TRBV6-1,medium-sized,TGTGCCAGCAGTGTAGTAGCGGGGGGTCCCGGGGAGCTGTTTTTT,CASSVVAGGPGELFF
TRBJ1-5,-,TRBV30,-,TGTGCCTGGAGTGTGGGATTTAGCAATCAGCCCCAGCATTTT,CAWSVGFSNQPQHF
TRBJ1-2,-,TRBV15,-,TGTGCCACCAGCAGAGGTAGTAATAGGGGAGGAGGCTACACCTTC,CATSRGSNRGGGYTF
TRBJ1-2,-,TRBV7-7,once,TGTGCCAGCAGCTTAAGGCCTTTCTATGGCTACACCTTC,CASSLRPFYGYTF
TRBJ2-1,-,TRBV11-1,-,TGTGCCAGCAGCTTAGGGGGATCGGAGCAGTTCTTC,CASSLGGSEQFF
TRBJ2-3,-,TRBV6-5,-,TGTGCCAGCAGTTACAGACCCCACGTAACTGCAGATACGCAGTATTTT,CASSYRPHVTADTQYF
TRBJ1-1,TRBD1,TRBV10-3,few,TGTGCCATCAGTGAGTCTCCGGACAGGGGAGAGGCTTTCTTT,CAISESPDRGEAFF
TRBJ1-6,-,TRBV27,large,TGTGCCAGCAGTTTCCTGGAATCCAATTCACCCCTCCACTTT,CASSFLESNSPLHF
TRBJ1-5,-,TRBV7-9,-,TGTGCCAGCAGCTTAGGAGGGACAAATCAGCCCCAGCATTTT,CASSLGGTNQPQHF
TRBJ2-1,TRBD2,TRBV5-1,-,TGCGCCAGCAGCTTGGTTAGCGGGGGGAACAATGAGCAGTTCTTC,CASSLVSGGNNEQFF
TRBJ1-4,TRBD1,TRBV5-4,-,TGTGCCAGCAGCCCTGAGGGGGCAGGGGGTGAAAAACTGTTTTTT,CASSPEGAGGEKLFF
TRBJ2-6,-,TRBV23-1,-,TGCGCCAGCAATGTAGACAACTCTGGGGCCAACGTCCTGACTTTC,CASNVDNSGANVLTF
TRBJ1-1,TRBD1,TRBV5-4,few,TGTGCCAGCAGCTCACAGACAGGGGTGAACACTGAAGCTTTCTTT,CASSSQTGVNTEAFF
TRBJ2-2,-,TRBV6-1,-,TGTGCCAGCAGTGATGTGGGGGGCAGGGCGGGTACCGGGGAGCTGTTTTTT,CASSDVGGRAGTGELFF
TRBJ2-2,TRBD1,TRBV5-4,medium-sized,TGTGCCAGCAGCCGACAGGGAACTTCGAACACCGGGGAGCTGTTTTTT,CASSRQGTSNTGELFF
TRBJ2-1,TRBD2,TRBV11-1,few,TGTGCCAGCAGCTTAATGGCTAGCGGGAGCTCCTACAATGAGCAGTTCTTC,CASSLMASGSSYNEQFF
TRBJ2-4,-,TRBV14,-,TGTGCCAGCAGCCAGTGGGGCCCGGACATTCAGTACTTC,CASSQWGPDIQYF
TRBJ1-2,-,TRBV4-3,-,TGCGCCAGCAGCCAAGAAGAAGGACGGGTCTATGGCTACACCTTC,CASSQEEGRVYGYTF
TRBJ2-5,TRBD2,TRBV7-2,-,TGTGCCAGCAGACTCGGACTAGCGGGGGGGGAGACCCAGTACTTC,CASRLGLAGGETQYF
TRBJ1-3,-,TRBV11-3,few,TGTGCCAGCAGCCGCCAGGGAAACACCATATATTTT,CASSRQGNTIYF
TRBJ2-1,TRBD2,TRBV7-9,few,TGTGCCAGCAGCCCAGTTCTCCTAGCGGGAGTATCCTACAATGAGCAGTTCTTC,CASSPVLLAGVSYNEQFF
TRBJ1-2,-,TRBV19,-,TGTGCCAGTAGTATACAGGGAAGGAGGAGCTATGGCTACACCTTC,CASSIQGRRSYGYTF
TRBJ2-7,-,TRBV5-1,-,TGCGCCAGCAGCTTTAGTTTGTATTACGAGCAGTACTTC,CASSFSLYYEQYF
TRBJ2-2,-,TRBV6-5,few,TGTGCCAGCAGTCGTGGGACATCCACCGGGGAGCTGTTTTTT,CASSRGTSTGELFF
TRBJ2-3,-,TRBV5-6,-,TGTGCCAGCAGCTTGTATTGGGGCACAGATACGCAGTATTTT,CASSLYWGTDTQYF
TRBJ1-2,-,TRBV18,-,TGTGCCAGCTCACCTAGCCCGTCTAACTATGGCTACACCTTC,CASSPSPSNYGYTF